This T cell receptor beta chain was profiled in a study of T cell responses to AZD1222 COVID-19 vaccine. The study, taken as a whole, reports: Females made up more of the donors, who were largely white British, and clonal diversity may have come out too low.

Libraries were prepared by immunoSEQ multiplex PCR; TCRdb keeps only in-frame clonotypes and omits some of them. The sample contains roughly 140,000 clones, around 86% of which appear only once. Germline V gene lookup returns CDR1 LGHNA and CDR2 YNFKEQ. This CDR3 is built from 16 residues. J lost 4 bases, V lost 1 base, and 0 bases had no gene match. As for this clone: Its target is unknown.

The starting material was peripheral blood, obtained 28 days after the second AZD1222 dose. The source is an adult who received the AZD1222 COVID-19 vaccine. The V gene is TRBV4-2, the J gene TRBJ1-6, with 11 bases fitting TRBD1. The CDR3 coding sequence is TGTGCCAGCAGCCAAGGGGACAGGGGGTATAATTCACCCCTCCACTTT. This codes for CASSQGDRGYNSPLHF.